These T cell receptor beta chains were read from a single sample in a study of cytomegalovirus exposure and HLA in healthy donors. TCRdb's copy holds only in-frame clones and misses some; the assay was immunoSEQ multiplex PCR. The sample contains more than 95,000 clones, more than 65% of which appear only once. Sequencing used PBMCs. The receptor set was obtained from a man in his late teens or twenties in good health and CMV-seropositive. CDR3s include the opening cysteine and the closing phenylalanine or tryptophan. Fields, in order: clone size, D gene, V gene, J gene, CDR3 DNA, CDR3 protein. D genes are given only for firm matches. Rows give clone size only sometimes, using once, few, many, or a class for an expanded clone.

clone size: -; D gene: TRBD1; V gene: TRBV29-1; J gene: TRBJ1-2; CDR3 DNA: TGCAGCACCGGGACAGGGGAGGGTGGCTACACCTTC; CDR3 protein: CSTGTGEGGYTF
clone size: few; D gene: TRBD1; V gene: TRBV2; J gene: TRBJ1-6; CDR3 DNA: TGTGCCAGCAGTGCCGACAGGGGGGGATCACCCCTCCACTTT; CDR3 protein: CASSADRGGSPLHF
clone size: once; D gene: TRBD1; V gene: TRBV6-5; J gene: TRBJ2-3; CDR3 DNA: TGTGCCAGCAGTAACGGACAGGGTGTCACAGATACGCAGTATTTT; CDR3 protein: CASSNGQGVTDTQYF
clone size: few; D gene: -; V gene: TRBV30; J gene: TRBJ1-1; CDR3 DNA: TGTGCCTACGATCAGGGGATTGGGACTGAAGCTTTCTTT; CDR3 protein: CAYDQGIGTEAFF
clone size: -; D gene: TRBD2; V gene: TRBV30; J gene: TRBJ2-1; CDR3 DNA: TGTGCCTGGAGTGTGGGTAGCGGGAGTGAGCAGTTCTTC; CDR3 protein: CAWSVGSGSEQFF
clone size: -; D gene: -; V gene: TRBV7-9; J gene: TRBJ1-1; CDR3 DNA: TGTGCCAGCAGCCCCTCCGAGGCGGTTCTCACTGAAGCTTTCTTT; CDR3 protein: CASSPSEAVLTEAFF
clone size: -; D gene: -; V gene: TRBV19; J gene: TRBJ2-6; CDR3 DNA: TGTGCCAGTACGGAGAGCTCTGGGGCCAACGTCCTGACTTTC; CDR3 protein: CASTESSGANVLTF
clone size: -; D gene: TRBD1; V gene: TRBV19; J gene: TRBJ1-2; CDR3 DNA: TGTGCCAGTAGCCTAGTGGGCAGGGGGTTTGGCTACACCTTC; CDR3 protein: CASSLVGRGFGYTF
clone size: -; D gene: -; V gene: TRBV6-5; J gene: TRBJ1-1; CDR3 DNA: TGTGCCAGCAGTTACGGACCAGGGGTTTACACCGAAGCTTTCTTT; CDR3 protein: CASSYGPGVYTEAFF
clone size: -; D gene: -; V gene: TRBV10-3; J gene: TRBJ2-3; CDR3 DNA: TGTGCCATCCAGGTTCCCAGCACAGATACGCAGTATTTT; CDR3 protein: CAIQVPSTDTQYF
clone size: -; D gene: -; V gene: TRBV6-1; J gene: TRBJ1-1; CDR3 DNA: TGTGCCAGCAGTGAAAAGGCGGAAGGGAGCACTGAAGCTTTCTTT; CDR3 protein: CASSEKAEGSTEAFF
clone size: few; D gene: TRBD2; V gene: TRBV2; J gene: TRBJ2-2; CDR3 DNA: TGTGCCAGCAGTGAACGGGCGGGGGGGAACACCGGGGAGCTGTTTTTT; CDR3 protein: CASSERAGGNTGELFF
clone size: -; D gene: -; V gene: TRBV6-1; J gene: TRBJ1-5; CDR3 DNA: TGTGCCAGCAGTGTAAAGGGGGGGGACAATCAGCCCCAGCATTTT; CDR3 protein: CASSVKGGDNQPQHF
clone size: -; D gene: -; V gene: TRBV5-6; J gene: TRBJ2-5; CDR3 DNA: TGTGCCAGCAGCCCGAGACTAGGGGACGGGTCAGAGACCCAGTACTTC; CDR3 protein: CASSPRLGDGSETQYF
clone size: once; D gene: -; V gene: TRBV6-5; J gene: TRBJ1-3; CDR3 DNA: TGTGCCAGCAGTTATGACAGGACTCACTCTGGAAACACCATATATTTT; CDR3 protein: CASSYDRTHSGNTIYF